One sample yielded the 14 T cell receptor beta chains listed below, sequenced in a study of PD-1 blockade in mismatch repair-deficient tumors. Data came from immunoSEQ multiplex PCR; TCRdb stores just in-frame clones and leaves some out. In the table there are fewer than 100,000 clones, more than 65% of which are singletons. The sample here was peripheral blood, taken 12 weeks after starting pembrolizumab. These receptor sequences come from an adult with mismatch repair-deficient cancer.

The genes are TRBV5-8 and TRBJ2-7, with 10 bases lining up with TRBD1. CDR1 and CDR2 (germline): SGHTS, YDEGEE. This CDR3 region has 14 residues. With V trimmed by 5 bases and J by 3 bases, 5 bases remained unmatched. CDR3 coding DNA: TGTGCCAGCAGACTCCGGGACAGGGGCTACGAGCAGTACTTC. Translation gives CASRLRDRGYEQYF.

The rearrangement uses TRBV5-6 and TRBJ2-1; D is uncertain. This CDR3 contains 16 residues. V dropped 3 bases and J dropped 1 base, with 14 bases sitting between them. Per the germline V gene, CDR1 is SGHDT and CDR2 is YYEEEE. The DNA of the CDR3 is TGTGCCAGCAGCTGGGGTACGGGTGGTTCCTACAATGAGCAGTTCTTC. Protein: CASSWGTGGSYNEQFF.

This chain joins TRBV4-3 and TRBJ2-7, with D possibly TRBD1 on 5 matching bases. Looked up from germline, CDR1 is LGHNA and CDR2 is YSLEER. The CDR3 spans 13 residues. Trimming removed 4 bases at V and 5 bases at J, with 12 bases between. Here the CDR3 DNA reads TGCGCCAGCAGCCCCTCGGGCAGGGACGAGCAGTACTTC. Translated, it gives CASSPSGRDEQYF.

This chain connects TRBV19 to TRBJ1-1, with 8 positions matching TRBD1. This CDR3 has 13 amino acids. CDR1 is LNHDA and CDR2 is SQIVND in the germline V gene (reference sequence). Trimming cost V 11 bases and J 4 bases; bases outside gene matches: 9. CDR3 amino acids: CAVRQGRVTEAFF. The CDR3, as DNA: TGTGCCGTCCGACAGGGGCGAGTCACTGAAGCTTTCTTT.

This sequence joins TRBV5-6 and TRBJ1-2; D is uncertain. In germline, CDR1 is SGHDT, CDR2 YYEEEE. The CDR3 covers 14 residues. The V and J ends lost 2 bases and 3 bases respectively, with 11 bases between them. The CDR3 DNA sequence: TGTGCCAGCAGCTTTCAGTACGTGGACTATGGCTACACCTTC. The encoded protein is CASSFQYVDYGYTF.

V gene TRBV13 combines with J gene TRBJ2-1; 8 nucleotides align to TRBD2. Germline-derived CDR1 and CDR2 are PRHDT and FYEKMQ (reference sequence). The CDR3 runs to 16 residues. V dropped 1 base and J dropped 2; count of bases not matched to a gene: 4. CDR3 sequence: CASSLDGRAAYNEQFF. The CDR3 DNA sequence: TGTGCCAGCAGCTTAGACGGGAGGGCCGCCTACAATGAGCAGTTCTTC. Variable domain in full (rest from reference TRBV13 and TRBJ2-1): AAGVIQSPRHLIKEKRETATLKCYPIPRHDTVYWYQQGPGQDPQFLISFYEKMQSDKGSIPDRFSAQQFSDYHSELNMSSLELGDSALYFCASSLDGRAAYNEQFFGPGTRLTVL.

The rearrangement joins TRBV10-3 to TRBJ2-1, with D uncertain. V lost 2 bases to trimming and J lost 8 bases, with 10 bases between them. Germline CDR1 is ENHRY and CDR2 is SYGVKD. The CDR3 is made up of 13 amino acids. The CDR3 loop is CAISEGDRDEQFF. The DNA of the CDR3 is TGTGCCATCAGTGAGGGCGATAGGGATGAGCAGTTCTTC.

The V and J genes are TRBV27 and TRBJ2-7; 8 bases match TRBD1. The CDR3 spans 14 residues. The germline gives CDR1 MNHEY, CDR2 SMNVEV (reference sequence). The trim removed 0 bases at V and 6 bases at J, leaving 4 bases unmatched. CDR3 coding DNA: TGTGCCAGCAGTTTATCCCGACAGGGGACCGAGCAGTACTTC. Residues: CASSLSRQGTEQYF.

This clone was recorded a few times. The gene calls are TRBV9 and TRBJ2-5; 8 bases are shared with TRBD1. V shed 3 bases and J 5 bases; nucleotides not matched to a gene: 6. CDR3 size: 14 residues. Germline V gives CDR1 SGDLS, CDR2 YYNGEE. CDR3 loop: CASSEQGARETQYF. CDR3 coding DNA: TGTGCCAGCAGCGAGCAGGGGGCTAGGGAGACCCAGTACTTC.

This clone is a singleton in its sample. The genes are TRBV11-1 and TRBJ2-5; perhaps TRBD1 as D (5 bases). The CDR3 runs 16 residues. The germline V gene encodes CDR1 SGHAT and CDR2 FQDESV (reference sequence). The germline V and J ends were trimmed by 2 bases and 2 bases, with 15 bases remaining between them. CDR3 in DNA: TGTGCCAGCAGCTTAATGACAGCAGACTTACAAGAGACCCAGTACTTC. The encoded protein is CASSLMTADLQETQYF.

V usage is TRBV5-4 and J usage is TRBJ2-1; TRBD2 agrees at 10 bases. Trimming cost V 1 base and J 9 bases; bases outside gene matches: 13. The germline V gene has CDR1 SGHNT and CDR2 YYREEE (reference sequence). CDR3 size: 17 residues. Here the CDR3 reads CASSLTSGETTLGEQFF. In DNA form, the CDR3 reads TGTGCCAGCAGCTTGACTAGCGGGGAAACTACGCTCGGTGAGCAGTTCTTC.

This rearrangement joins TRBV6-5 to TRBJ1-5, with D perhaps matching TRBD1 (6 bases). V was shortened by 6 bases and J by 5 bases, with 14 bases between the two germline ends. CDR1 is MNHEY, CDR2 SVGAGI, per germline. There are 14 residues in the CDR3. The CDR3 is CASRPDRNHQPQHF. Written as DNA, the CDR3 is TGTGCCAGCAGACCGGACAGAAATCATCAGCCCCAGCATTTT.

The genes are TRBV7-9 and TRBJ2-3; a weak D match, TRBD2 (5 bases). Trimming took 5 bases from V and 8 from J, leaving 8 bases between them. Germline V gene sequence: CDR1 SEHNR, CDR2 FQNEAQ (reference sequence). The CDR3 is 11 residues long. CDR3 region: CASSPGSTQYF. For the CDR3, the DNA is TGTGCCAGCAGCCCGGGGAGTACGCAGTATTTT.

This clone was seen more than once but under ten times. CDR3 coding DNA: TGTGCCAGCTCACCGGCGGGAGGGCCTGGCACAGATACGCAGTATTTT. Amino acids: CASSPAGGPGTDTQYF. This sequence joins TRBV18 and TRBJ2-3, with 9 bases fitting TRBD2. CDR3 length: 16 residues. From germline, CDR1 is KGHSH and CDR2 LQKENI. V lost 3 bases to trimming and J lost 1 base; unmatched junction nucleotides: 5.